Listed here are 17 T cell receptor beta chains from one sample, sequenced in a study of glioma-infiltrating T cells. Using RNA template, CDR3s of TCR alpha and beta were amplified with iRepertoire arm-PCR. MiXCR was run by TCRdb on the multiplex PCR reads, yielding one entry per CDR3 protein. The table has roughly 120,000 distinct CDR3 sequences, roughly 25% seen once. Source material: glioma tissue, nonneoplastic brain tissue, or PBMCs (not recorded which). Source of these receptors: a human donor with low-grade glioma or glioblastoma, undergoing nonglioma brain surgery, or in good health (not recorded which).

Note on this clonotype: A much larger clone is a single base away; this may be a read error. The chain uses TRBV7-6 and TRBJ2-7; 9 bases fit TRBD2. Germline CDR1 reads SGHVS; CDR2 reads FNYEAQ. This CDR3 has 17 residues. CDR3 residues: CAGSLNVPSGTHYEQYF. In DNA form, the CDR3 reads TGTGCCGGCAGCTTAAACGTCCCTAGCGGGACTCACTACGAGCAGTACTTC.

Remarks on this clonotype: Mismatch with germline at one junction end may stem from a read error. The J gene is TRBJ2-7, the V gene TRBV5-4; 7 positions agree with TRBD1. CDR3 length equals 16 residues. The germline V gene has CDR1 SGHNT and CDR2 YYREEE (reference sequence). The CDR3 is CASSEGARQGSYEQYF. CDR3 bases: TGCGCCAGCAGCGAAGGGGCCCGACAGGGCTCCTACGAGCAGTACTTC.

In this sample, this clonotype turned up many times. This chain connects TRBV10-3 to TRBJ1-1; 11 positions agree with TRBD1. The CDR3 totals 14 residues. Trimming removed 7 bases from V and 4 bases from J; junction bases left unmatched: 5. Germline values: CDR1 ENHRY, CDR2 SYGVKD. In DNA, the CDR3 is TGTGCCATCATGAGGACAGGGGGCATCACTGAAGCTTTCTTT. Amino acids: CAIMRTGGITEAFF.

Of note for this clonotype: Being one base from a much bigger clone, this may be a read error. The CDR3 here is CASIGGQYNQPQHF. The CDR3 region has the DNA TGTGCCAGCATTGGGGGACAGTACAATCAGCCCCAGCATTTT. V usage is TRBV12-3 or TRBV12-4 and J usage is TRBJ1-5; 7 bases fit TRBD1. The junction had 6 bases not matched to a gene; V was cut back by 7 bases and J by 3 bases. The CDR3 has 14 amino acids.

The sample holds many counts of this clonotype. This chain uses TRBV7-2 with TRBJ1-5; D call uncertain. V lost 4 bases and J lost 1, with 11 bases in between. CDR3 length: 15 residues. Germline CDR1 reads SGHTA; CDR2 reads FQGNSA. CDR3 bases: TGTGCCAGCAGCTCTCGCACGGGAAGCAATCAGCCCCAGCATTTT. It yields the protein CASSSRTGSNQPQHF. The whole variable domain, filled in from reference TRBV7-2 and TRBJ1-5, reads GAGVSQSPSNKVTEKGKDVELRCDPISGHTALYWYRQSLGQGLEFLIYFQGNSAPDKSGLPSDRFSAERTGGSVSTLTIQRTQQEDSAVYLCASSSRTGSNQPQHFGDGTRLSIL.

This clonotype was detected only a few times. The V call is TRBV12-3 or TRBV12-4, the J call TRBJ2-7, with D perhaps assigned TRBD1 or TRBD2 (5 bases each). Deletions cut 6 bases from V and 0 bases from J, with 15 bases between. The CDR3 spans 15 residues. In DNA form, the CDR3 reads TGTGCCAGCAGCTTCCGTGGGACGGCCTCCTACGAGCAGTACTTC. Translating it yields CASSFRGTASYEQYF.

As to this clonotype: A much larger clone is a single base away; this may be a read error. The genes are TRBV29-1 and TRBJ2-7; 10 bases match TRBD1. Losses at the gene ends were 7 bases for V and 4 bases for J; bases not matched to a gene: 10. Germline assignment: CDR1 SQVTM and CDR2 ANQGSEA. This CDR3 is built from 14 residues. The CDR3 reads CSAIEGQGGYEQYF. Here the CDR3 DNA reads TGCAGCGCCATCGAAGGACAGGGGGGATACGAGCAGTACTTC.

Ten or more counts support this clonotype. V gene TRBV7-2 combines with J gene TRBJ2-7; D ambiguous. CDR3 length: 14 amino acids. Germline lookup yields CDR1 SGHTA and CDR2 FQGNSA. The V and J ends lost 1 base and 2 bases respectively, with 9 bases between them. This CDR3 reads CASSLEVGPYEQYF. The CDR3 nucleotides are TGTGCCAGCAGCTTAGAGGTCGGACCCTACGAGCAGTACTTC.

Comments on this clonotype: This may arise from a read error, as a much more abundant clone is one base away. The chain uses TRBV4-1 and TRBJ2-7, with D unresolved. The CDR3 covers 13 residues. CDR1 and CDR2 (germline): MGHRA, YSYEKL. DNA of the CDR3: TGCACCAGCAGCCAAACAGTTCGCTACGAGCAGTACTTC. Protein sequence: CTSSQTVRYEQYF.

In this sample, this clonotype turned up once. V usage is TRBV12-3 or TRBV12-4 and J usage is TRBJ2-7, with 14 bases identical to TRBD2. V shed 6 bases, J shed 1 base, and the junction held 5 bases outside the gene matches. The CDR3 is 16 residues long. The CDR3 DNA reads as TGTGCCAGCAGGGGAGGGACTAGCGGGAGTTCCTACGAGCAGTACTTC. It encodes CASRGGTSGSSYEQYF.

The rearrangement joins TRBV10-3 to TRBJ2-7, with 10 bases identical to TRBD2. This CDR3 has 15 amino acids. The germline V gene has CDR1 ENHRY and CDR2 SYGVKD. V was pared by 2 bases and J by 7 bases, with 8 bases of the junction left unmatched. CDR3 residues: CAISEKLAGAEEQYF. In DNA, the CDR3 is TGTGCCATCAGTGAGAAGCTAGCGGGAGCGGAAGAGCAGTACTTC.

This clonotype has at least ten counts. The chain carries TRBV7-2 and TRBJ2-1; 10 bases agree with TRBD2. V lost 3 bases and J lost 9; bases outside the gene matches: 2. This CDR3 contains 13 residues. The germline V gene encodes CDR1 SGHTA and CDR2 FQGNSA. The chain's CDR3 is CASSFWTSGEQFF. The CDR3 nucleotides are TGTGCCAGCAGCTTCTGGACTAGCGGTGAGCAGTTCTTC.

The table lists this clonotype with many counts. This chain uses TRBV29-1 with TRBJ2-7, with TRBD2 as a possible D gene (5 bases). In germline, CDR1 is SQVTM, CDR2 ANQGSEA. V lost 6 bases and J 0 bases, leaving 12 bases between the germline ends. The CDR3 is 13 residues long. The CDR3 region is CSVRTSVSYEQYF. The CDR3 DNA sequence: TGCAGCGTCCGGACTTCTGTCTCCTACGAGCAGTACTTC.

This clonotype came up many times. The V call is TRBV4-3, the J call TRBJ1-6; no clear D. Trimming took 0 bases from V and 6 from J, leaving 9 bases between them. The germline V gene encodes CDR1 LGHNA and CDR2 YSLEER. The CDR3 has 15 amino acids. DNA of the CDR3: TGCGCCAGCAGCCAAGATCCGCTGATTAATTCACCCCTCCACTTT. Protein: CASSQDPLINSPLHF.

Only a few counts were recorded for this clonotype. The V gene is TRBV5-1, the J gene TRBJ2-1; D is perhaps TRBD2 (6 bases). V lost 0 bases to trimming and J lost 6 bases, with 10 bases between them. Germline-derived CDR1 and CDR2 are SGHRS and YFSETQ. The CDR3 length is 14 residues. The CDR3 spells CASSLDGLSNEQFF. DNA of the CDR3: TGCGCCAGCAGCTTGGACGGACTAAGCAATGAGCAGTTCTTC.

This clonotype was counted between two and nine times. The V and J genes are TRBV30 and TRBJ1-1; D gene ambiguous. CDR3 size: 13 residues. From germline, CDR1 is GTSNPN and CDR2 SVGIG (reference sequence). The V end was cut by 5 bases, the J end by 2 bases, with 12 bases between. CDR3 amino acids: CAWSHGGNTEAFF. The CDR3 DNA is TGTGCCTGGTCCCACGGCGGAAACACTGAAGCTTTCTTT.

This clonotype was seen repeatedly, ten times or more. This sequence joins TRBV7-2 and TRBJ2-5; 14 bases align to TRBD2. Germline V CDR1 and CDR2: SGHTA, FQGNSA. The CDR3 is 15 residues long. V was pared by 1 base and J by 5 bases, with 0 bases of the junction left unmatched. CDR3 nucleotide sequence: TGTGCCAGCAGCTTAGGACTAGCGGGAGGGGAGACCCAGTACTTC. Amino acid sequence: CASSLGLAGGETQYF.